This TCR beta chain emerged from a study of blood T cell repertoires in COVID-19. Study information: PBMCs, B-cell-depleted T cells, or T cells provided the cDNA or gDNA that made up the material.

V lost 2 bases and J lost 6, with 20 bases in between. The CDR3 loop spans 17 amino acids. The V gene's germline CDR1 is LGHDT and CDR2 YNNKEL (reference sequence). In the authors' workflow: Amplification of reference gene primers provided the estimated nucleated cell counts. Sequenced by immunoSEQ multiplex PCR; TCRdb stores in-frame clones only, minus some. That table furnishes V, J and clone size, whereas the DNA furnished D and trimming. Of approximately 170,000 clones listed, 85% were seen once; the top ten hold approximately 8%. Seattle patients were enrolled during active infection and followed longitudinally.

The clonotype was recovered from a woman of 80 years or more with COVID-19, enrolled during active disease. The sequenced sample was peripheral blood. The rearrangement joins TRBV3-1 (or the pseudogene TRBV3-2) to TRBJ1-5; tentatively, D is TRBD1 (5 bases). In nucleotides, the CDR3 is TGTGCCAGCAGCCAAAGATTTTCGCAGGGAGGGGTTCAGCCCCAGCATTTT. This sequence encodes CASSQRFSQGGVQPQHF.